The present TCR beta chain was sequenced within a study of early T cells in non-severe SARS-CoV-2 infection. Study-level findings and limits: Matching against VDJdb likely underestimated virus-specific expansions, favoring anti-spike CD8.

Details on this clonotype: Its antigen is as yet unknown.

The CDR3 has 14 residues. Trimming removed 0 bases from V and 5 bases from J, with 8 bases in between. Germline-derived CDR1 and CDR2 are MGHRA and YSYEKL. TCRdb analysed the 5' RACE reads with MiXCR anew, one entry per CDR3 protein. The sample lists fewer than 80,000 distinct CDR3 sequences; 9% to 15% were seen once. The chain recombines TRBV4-1 with TRBJ2-1; D perhaps matches TRBD2 (5 bases). Material: whole blood. This clonotype was sampled from an adult who was a healthcare worker with PCR-confirmed SARS-CoV-2 infection or an uninfected control (not recorded which). The CDR3 DNA reads as TGCGCCAGCAGCCAAGAAGCCGGGGACAATGAGCAGTTCTTC. It yields the protein CASSQEAGDNEQFF.